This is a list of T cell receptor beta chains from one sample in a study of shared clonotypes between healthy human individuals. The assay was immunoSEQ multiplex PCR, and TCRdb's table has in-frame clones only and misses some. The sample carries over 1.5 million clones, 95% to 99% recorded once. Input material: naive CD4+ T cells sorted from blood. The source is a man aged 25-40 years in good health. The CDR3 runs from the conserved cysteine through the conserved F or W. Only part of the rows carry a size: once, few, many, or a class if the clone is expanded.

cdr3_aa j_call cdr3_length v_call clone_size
CASSPSGAREKLFF TRBJ1-4 14 TRBV9 NA
CSATTRSEQYF TRBJ2-7 11 TRBV20-1 NA
CASSLFPYEQFF TRBJ2-1 12 TRBV5-4 NA
CASEGGATNSGANVLTF TRBJ2-6 17 TRBV28 once
CASSVGVVSLGNTIYF TRBJ1-3 16 TRBV9 NA
CASSLAPPAGNQETQYF TRBJ2-5 17 TRBV7-6 NA
CASSLAGPKGETQYF TRBJ2-5 15 TRBV5-1 NA
CASKRETQYF TRBJ2-5 10 TRBV6-1 NA
CVRSPSRHEQFF TRBJ2-1 12 TRBV7-5 NA
CASSAWTNTGELFF TRBJ2-2 14 TRBV7-3 NA
CATSRDHTGVEQYF TRBJ2-7 14 TRBV15 NA
CASSLEGTGTLGAFF TRBJ1-1 15 TRBV5-4 NA
CASSVGSREEQYF TRBJ2-7 13 TRBV9 NA
CATSRVAVNEQFF TRBJ2-1 13 TRBV15 NA
CASRTGTLTDTQYF TRBJ2-3 14 TRBV21-1 NA
CASSPTTNQPQHF TRBJ1-5 13 TRBV4-3 NA
CASSPVPRTGDARLGYTF TRBJ1-2 18 TRBV5-6 NA
CASSLVGTYGYTF TRBJ1-2 13 TRBV5-1 NA
CASSLAGSEETQYF TRBJ2-5 14 TRBV5-1 NA
CASSAFSARGSYNEQFF TRBJ2-1 17 TRBV10-1 NA
CASSELAGGSTDTQYF TRBJ2-3 16 TRBV10-1 NA
CASSPGIASYNEQFF TRBJ2-1 15 TRBV7-6 NA
CASRLDSPSINTGELFF TRBJ2-2 17 TRBV11-3 NA
CASSRVAGTNEKLFF TRBJ1-4 15 TRBV14 NA
CASSLLGSRSMNTEAFF TRBJ1-1 17 TRBV18 NA
CASTTREASNFDEQFF TRBJ2-1 16 TRBV2 NA
CASSLRQEPAGELFF TRBJ2-2 15 TRBV7-9 NA
CASSIHRGLVGNQPQHF TRBJ1-5 17 TRBV19 NA
CASSEMGPGNQPQHF TRBJ1-5 15 TRBV6-1 NA
CAWSLSYEQYF TRBJ2-7 11 TRBV30 NA
CASSTAGTYEQYF TRBJ2-7 13 TRBV19 NA
CASSPAGGPQPQHF TRBJ1-5 14 TRBV18 NA
CASSVIPEKGSGNTIYF TRBJ1-3 17 TRBV18 once
CSVGLAADTQYF TRBJ2-3 12 TRBV29-1 NA
CAWGRGFYEQYF TRBJ2-7 12 TRBV30 NA
CASRKAGTGDYEQYF TRBJ2-7 15 TRBV6-5 NA
CAIPTVTGELFF TRBJ2-2 12 TRBV28 NA
CASSLTGTGAYEQYF TRBJ2-7 15 TRBV5-8 NA
CASSLVDRVNTGELFF TRBJ2-2 16 TRBV7-2 once
CASSAGQGIVKDTQYF TRBJ2-3 16 TRBV5-1 NA
CSVADGRRIEQYF TRBJ2-7 13 TRBV29-1 NA
CAAGRNRGNQPQHF TRBJ1-5 14 TRBV6-1 NA
CASSQGLVNTEAFF TRBJ1-1 14 TRBV4-3 NA
CASSEYFRRNYGYTF TRBJ1-2 15 TRBV25-1 NA
CASSRGTAQETQYF TRBJ2-5 14 TRBV5-1 NA
CASSPYGVTGANVLTF TRBJ2-6 16 TRBV18 NA
CASSQVVTGRGNEQYF TRBJ2-7 16 TRBV4-3 NA
CASTGAYTEAFF TRBJ1-1 12 TRBV19 NA
CASSYLASSYEQYF TRBJ2-7 14 TRBV5-1 NA
CAAAGLTDTQYF TRBJ2-3 12 TRBV10-3 NA